This is a list of T cell receptor beta chains from one sample in a study of cytomegalovirus exposure and HLA in healthy donors. Libraries were prepared by immunoSEQ multiplex PCR; TCRdb keeps only in-frame clonotypes and omits some of them. This table holds some 130,000 clones, roughly 70% found once. The sequenced material came from PBMCs. The receptors stem from a man aged 35 to 55 in good health and CMV-seronegative. CDR3s include the opening cysteine and the closing phenylalanine or tryptophan. The order of the fields is V gene, D gene, clone size, J gene, CDR3 protein, CDR3 DNA. A D gene is named only where the DNA matches it firmly. Size is stated for part of the rows, as once, few or many counts, or as a class when the clone is expanded.

TRBV27	NA	NA	TRBJ1-2	CASSSTGSQPVYGYTF	TGTGCCAGCAGTTCAACAGGGAGCCAACCTGTCTATGGCTACACCTTC
TRBV6-5	TRBD1	NA	TRBJ1-1	CASSAPGQGVTEAFF	TGTGCCAGCAGTGCACCGGGACAGGGCGTCACTGAAGCTTTCTTT
TRBV9	TRBD2	NA	TRBJ2-2	CASSVALAGHLNTGELFF	TGTGCCAGCAGCGTAGCGCTAGCGGGCCACTTGAACACCGGGGAGCTGTTTTTT
TRBV11-3	NA	NA	TRBJ1-1	CASSATSMNTEAFF	TGTGCCAGCAGCGCCACTAGTATGAACACTGAAGCTTTCTTT
TRBV6-6	TRBD2	NA	TRBJ2-7	CASTPWEGTYEQYF	TGTGCCAGCACCCCATGGGAGGGCACCTACGAGCAGTACTTC
TRBV5-1	TRBD1	NA	TRBJ2-7	CASSLEVWTGVEEQYF	TGCGCCAGCAGCTTGGAGGTGTGGACAGGGGTTGAGGAGCAGTACTTC
TRBV7-2	NA	once	TRBJ1-5	CASSLQGSDQPQHF	TGTGCCAGCAGCCTACAGGGATCCGATCAGCCCCAGCATTTT
TRBV6-5	NA	NA	TRBJ2-7	CASSYSMAGETYEQYF	TGTGCCAGCAGTTACTCGATGGCAGGGGAGACCTACGAGCAGTACTTC
TRBV28	TRBD2	once	TRBJ2-3	CASSLRSGGLDTQYF	TGTGCCAGCAGTTTACGGAGCGGGGGTCTCGATACGCAGTATTTT
TRBV18	NA	NA	TRBJ1-4	CASSSRQEVNEKLFF	TGTGCCAGCTCGTCTAGACAGGAGGTTAATGAAAAACTGTTTTTT
TRBV7-9	TRBD1	NA	TRBJ2-1	CASSSARTGINEQFF	TGTGCCAGCAGCTCCGCAAGGACAGGGATAAATGAGCAGTTCTTC
TRBV5-1	TRBD2	NA	TRBJ2-1	CASTGLAGRYNEQFF	TGCGCCAGTACTGGACTAGCGGGAAGGTACAATGAGCAGTTCTTC
TRBV29-1	NA	NA	TRBJ1-2	CSAPRGYLGYTF	TGCAGCGCCCCAAGGGGGTATTTAGGCTACACCTTC
TRBV18	TRBD1	NA	TRBJ1-4	CASSPGTGEEREKLFF	TGTGCCAGCTCACCAGGGACAGGAGAAGAGCGCGAAAAACTGTTTTTT
TRBV19	NA	NA	TRBJ2-5	CASSRLSGETQYF	TGTGCCAGTAGTCGGTTGTCGGGGGAGACCCAGTACTTC
TRBV28	TRBD1	NA	TRBJ1-5	CASSPGQGSQPQHF	TGTGCCAGCAGTCCTGGACAGGGGAGTCAGCCCCAGCATTTT
TRBV5-1	NA	NA	TRBJ2-7	CASSFQGGGDEQYF	TGCGCCAGCAGCTTCCAAGGGGGCGGGGACGAGCAGTACTTC
TRBV29-1	TRBD2	NA	TRBJ2-1	CSVPGTSGSSYNEQFF	TGCAGCGTTCCCGGGACTAGCGGCAGCTCCTACAATGAGCAGTTCTTC
TRBV11-2	NA	NA	TRBJ2-7	CASSLVAVAYEQYF	TGTGCCAGCAGCTTAGTTGCGGTGGCTTACGAGCAGTACTTC
TRBV4-1	TRBD1	NA	TRBJ1-2	CASSEVGTQGALYGYTF	TGCGCCAGCAGCGAAGTGGGCACACAGGGGGCCCTCTATGGCTACACCTTC
TRBV13	NA	once	TRBJ1-2	CASSRRGRLGGLGGYTF	TGTGCCAGCAGCCGCCGCGGCCGATTAGGGGGTCTGGGTGGCTACACCTTC
TRBV7-8	TRBD1	NA	TRBJ1-2	CASSFTGGNYGYTF	TGTGCCAGCAGCTTTACAGGGGGAAACTATGGCTACACCTTC